These T cell receptor beta chains were read from a single sample in a study of molecular identifiers for immune sequencing clone quantification. TCRdb fed the PCR reads into MiXCR, producing one record per CDR3 protein. The table shows some 650,000 distinct CDR3 sequences, with 20% occurring only once. Sequenced input: naive CD8+ T cells from blood, with Jurkat cell RNA spiked in. All receptors derive from a human donor in good health. Some libraries in this study had Jurkat cell RNA spiked in. CDR3s include the opening cysteine and the closing phenylalanine or tryptophan. A D gene is named only where the DNA matches it firmly. Expanded clones get a size class; other rows say once, few or many, or leave the size out.

J gene	clone size	V gene	D gene	CDR3 DNA	CDR3 protein
TRBJ1-1	-	TRBV4-1	-	TGCGCCAGCAGCCGGCTTTCTTCGGCGTTGAACACTGAAGCTTTCTTT	CASSRLSSALNTEAFF
TRBJ2-5	few	TRBV12-3/TRBV12-4	-	TGTGCCAGCAGGTCCTCGGTAGAGACCCAGTACTTC	CASRSSVETQYF
TRBJ2-3	many	TRBV7-8	TRBD2	TGTGCCAGCGGCAAAACTAGCGGGGCCGACACAGATACGCAGTATTTT	CASGKTSGADTDTQYF
TRBJ2-6	many	TRBV4-3	TRBD2	TGCGCCAGCAGCCAAGGACTAGCGGGAACAGGGGCCAACGTCCTGACTTTC	CASSQGLAGTGANVLTF
TRBJ2-1	once	TRBV20-1	-	TGCAGTGCTGGACACACAGAGCCTACCTACAATGAGCAGTTCTTC	CSAGHTEPTYNEQFF
TRBJ2-1	few	TRBV6-2/TRBV6-3	TRBD1	TGTGCCAGCAGTTCGAGGACAGGGGTAATGGATGAGCAGTTCTTC	CASSSRTGVMDEQFF
TRBJ1-5	many	TRBV12-3/TRBV12-4	-	TGTGCCAGCAGTTTTGGTCCCAATCAGCCCCAGCATTTT	CASSFGPNQPQHF
TRBJ1-1	-	TRBV5-5	-	TGTGCCAGCAGCTTGGGTGGTCGGGCCAGGGTAGCCACTGAAGCTTTCTTT	CASSLGGRARVATEAFF
TRBJ1-1	many	TRBV30	TRBD1	TGTGCCTGGAGGCAGGGGGGGACTGAAGCTTTCTTT	CAWRQGGTEAFF
TRBJ2-3	many	TRBV20-1	TRBD2	TGCAGTGCTCAACCCCGTTTGGGACTAGCGGGACAGCTTCGGCCAGATACGCAGTATTTT	CSAQPRLGLAGQLRPDTQYF
TRBJ2-7	many	TRBV7-2	TRBD2	TGTGCCAGCAGTAGGGGTGCGGGGGGAGAGCAGTACTTC	CASSRGAGGEQYF